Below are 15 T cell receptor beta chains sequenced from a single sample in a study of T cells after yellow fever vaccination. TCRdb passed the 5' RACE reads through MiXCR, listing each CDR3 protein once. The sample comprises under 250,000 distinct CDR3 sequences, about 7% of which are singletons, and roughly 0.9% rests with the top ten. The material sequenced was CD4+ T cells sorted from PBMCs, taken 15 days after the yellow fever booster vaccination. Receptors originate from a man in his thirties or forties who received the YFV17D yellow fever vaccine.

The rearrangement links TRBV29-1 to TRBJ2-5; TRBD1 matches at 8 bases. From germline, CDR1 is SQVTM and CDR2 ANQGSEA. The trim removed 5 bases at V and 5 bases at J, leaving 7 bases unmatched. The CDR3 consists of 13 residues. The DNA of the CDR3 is TGCAGCGTTCGGACAGGGAGCAGGGAGACCCAGTACTTC. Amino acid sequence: CSVRTGSRETQYF.

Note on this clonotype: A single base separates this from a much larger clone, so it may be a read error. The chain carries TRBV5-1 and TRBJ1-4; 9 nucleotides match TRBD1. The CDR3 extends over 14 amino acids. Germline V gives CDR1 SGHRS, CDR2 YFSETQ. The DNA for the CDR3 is TGCGACAGCAGCTCGGGACAGGGCCGGGAAAAACTGTTTTTT. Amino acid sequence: CDSSSGQGREKLFF.

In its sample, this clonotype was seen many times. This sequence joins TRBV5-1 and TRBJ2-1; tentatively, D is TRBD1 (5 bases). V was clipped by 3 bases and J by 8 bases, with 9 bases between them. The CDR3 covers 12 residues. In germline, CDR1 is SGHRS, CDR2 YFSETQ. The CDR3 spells CASSSQGHEQFF. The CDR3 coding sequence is TGCGCCAGCAGCTCCCAGGGTCATGAGCAGTTCTTC. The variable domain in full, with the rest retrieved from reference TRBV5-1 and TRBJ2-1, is KAGVTQTPRYLIKTRGQQVTLSCSPISGHRSVSWYQQTPGQGLQFLFEYFSETQRNKGNFPGRFSGRQFSNSRSEMNVSTLELGDSALYLCASSSQGHEQFFGPGTRLTVL.

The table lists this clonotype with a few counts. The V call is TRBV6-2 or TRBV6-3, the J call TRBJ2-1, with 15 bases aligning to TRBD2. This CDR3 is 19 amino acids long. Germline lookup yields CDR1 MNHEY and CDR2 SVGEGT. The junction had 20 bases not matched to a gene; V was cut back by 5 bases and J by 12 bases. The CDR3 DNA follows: TGTGCCAGCAGTGCTCCGGGACTAGCGGGAGGCACCGTTTCTCGTGTGCAGTTCTTC. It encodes CASSAPGLAGGTVSRVQFF.

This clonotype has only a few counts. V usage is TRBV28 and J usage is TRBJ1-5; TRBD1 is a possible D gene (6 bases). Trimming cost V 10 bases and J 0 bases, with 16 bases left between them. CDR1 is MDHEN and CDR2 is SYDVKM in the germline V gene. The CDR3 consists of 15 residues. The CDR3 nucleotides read TGTGCCACGGACAGCGCCCCTCATAGCAATCAGCCCCAGCATTTT. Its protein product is CATDSAPHSNQPQHF. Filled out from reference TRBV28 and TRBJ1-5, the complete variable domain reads DVKVTQSSRYLVKRTGEKVFLECVQDMDHENMFWYRQDPGLGLRLIYFSYDVKMKEKGDIPEGYSVSREKKERFSLILESASTNQTSMYLCATDSAPHSNQPQHFGDGTRLSIL.

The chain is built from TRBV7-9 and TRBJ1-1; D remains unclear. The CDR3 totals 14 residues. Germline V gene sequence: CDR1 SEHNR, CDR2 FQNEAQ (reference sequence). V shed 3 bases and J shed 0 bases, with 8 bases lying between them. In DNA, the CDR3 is TGTGCCAGCAGCTTTAGGCCGGTGAACACTGAAGCTTTCTTT. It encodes CASSFRPVNTEAFF.

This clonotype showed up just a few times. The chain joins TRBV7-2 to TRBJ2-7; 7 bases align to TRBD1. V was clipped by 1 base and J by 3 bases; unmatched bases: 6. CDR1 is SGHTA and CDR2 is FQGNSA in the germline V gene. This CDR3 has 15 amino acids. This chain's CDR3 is CASSLGGTAFYEQYF. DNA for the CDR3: TGTGCCAGCAGCTTAGGGGGGACAGCTTTCTACGAGCAGTACTTC. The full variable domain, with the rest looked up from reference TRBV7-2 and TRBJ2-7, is GAGVSQSPSNKVTEKGKDVELRCDPISGHTALYWYRQSLGQGLEFLIYFQGNSAPDKSGLPSDRFSAERTGGSVSTLTIQRTQQEDSAVYLCASSLGGTAFYEQYFGPGTRLTVT.

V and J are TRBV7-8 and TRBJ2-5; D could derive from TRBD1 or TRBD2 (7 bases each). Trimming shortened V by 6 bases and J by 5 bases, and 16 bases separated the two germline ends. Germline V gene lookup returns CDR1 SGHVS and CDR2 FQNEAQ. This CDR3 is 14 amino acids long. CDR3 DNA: TGTGCCAGCAGTAGACTCAGGGGGGGGGAGACCCAGTACTTC. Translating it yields CASSRLRGGETQYF.

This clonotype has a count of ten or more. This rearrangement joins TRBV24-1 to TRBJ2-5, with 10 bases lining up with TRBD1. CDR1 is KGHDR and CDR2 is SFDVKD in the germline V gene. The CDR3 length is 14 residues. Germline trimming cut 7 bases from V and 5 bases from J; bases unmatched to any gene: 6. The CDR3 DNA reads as TGTGCCACCAGAAGGACAGGGGGAGACGAGACCCAGTACTTC. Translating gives CATRRTGGDETQYF.

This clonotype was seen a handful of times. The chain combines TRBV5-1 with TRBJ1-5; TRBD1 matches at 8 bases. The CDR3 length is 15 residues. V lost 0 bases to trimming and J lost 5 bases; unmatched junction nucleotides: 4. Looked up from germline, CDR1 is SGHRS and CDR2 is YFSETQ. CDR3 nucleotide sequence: TGCGCCAGCAGCTTGGGAGGGACAGGCTATCAGCCCCAGCATTTT. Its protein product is CASSLGGTGYQPQHF.

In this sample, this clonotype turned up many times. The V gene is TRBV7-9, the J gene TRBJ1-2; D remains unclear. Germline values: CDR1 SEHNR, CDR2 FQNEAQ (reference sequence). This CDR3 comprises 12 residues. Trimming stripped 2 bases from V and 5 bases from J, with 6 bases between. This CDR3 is CASSLRVYGYTF. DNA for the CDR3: TGTGCCAGCAGCTTAAGGGTATATGGCTACACCTTC.

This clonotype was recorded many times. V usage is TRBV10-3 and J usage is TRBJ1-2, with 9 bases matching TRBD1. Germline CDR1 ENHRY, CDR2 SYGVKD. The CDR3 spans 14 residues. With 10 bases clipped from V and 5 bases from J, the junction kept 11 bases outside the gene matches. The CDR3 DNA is TGTGCCACCTCCCGGGGACAGGGTTTTTATGGCTACACCTTC. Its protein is CATSRGQGFYGYTF.

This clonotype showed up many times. The CDR3 DNA is TGCGCCAGCAGCTTGTCAACGGCGGGAATGTCATATGAGCAGTTCTTC. Translating it yields CASSLSTAGMSYEQFF. This sequence joins TRBV5-1 and TRBJ2-1; a possible D gene is TRBD2 (6 bases). Between the trimmed V and J ends, which lost 1 base and 8 bases, there was a span of 19 bases. CDR3 length: 16 residues. The germline V gene encodes CDR1 SGHRS and CDR2 YFSETQ.

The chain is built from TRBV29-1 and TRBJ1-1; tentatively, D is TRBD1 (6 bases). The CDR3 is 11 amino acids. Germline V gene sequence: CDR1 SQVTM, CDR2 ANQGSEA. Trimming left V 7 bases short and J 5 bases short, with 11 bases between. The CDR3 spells CSAGTSTEAFF. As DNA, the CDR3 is TGCAGCGCCGGGACATCTACTGAAGCTTTCTTT.

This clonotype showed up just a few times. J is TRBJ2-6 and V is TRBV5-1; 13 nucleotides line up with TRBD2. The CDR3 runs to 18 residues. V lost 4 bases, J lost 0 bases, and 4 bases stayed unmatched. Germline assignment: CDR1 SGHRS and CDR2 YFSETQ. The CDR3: CASSGGLAGFSGANVLTF. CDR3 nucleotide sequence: TGCGCCAGCAGCGGGGGACTAGCGGGATTCTCTGGGGCCAACGTCCTGACTTTC.